These 18 T cell receptor beta chains were sequenced from one sample in a study of blood T cell repertoires in COVID-19 (dated by TCRdb to between 2020 and 2021). The library was built by means of the immunoSEQ multiplex PCR assay. In its TCRdb copy, this immuneACCESS table keeps in-frame sequences only and misses some clones. Where compared with another copy, unresolved V genes explain less than half of these, and the others have no known cause. In all, the sample holds fewer than 200,000 clones, and around 83% of those were seen once. Together, the top ten hold less than 4.5% of the sample. What was sequenced was PBMCs or T cells enriched from blood (not recorded which). Source of these receptors: a woman aged 45-59 years in a cohort exposed to, infected with or recovered from COVID-19 (not recorded which).

V gene TRBV28 combines with J gene TRBJ2-5, with 7 bases matching TRBD1. With 5 bases clipped from V and 3 bases from J, the junction kept 6 bases outside the gene matches. The CDR3 sequence is 14 residues long. Germline V lookup: CDR1 MDHEN, CDR2 SYDVKM. CDR3 protein: CASSRRTGEETQYF. The CDR3 DNA reads TGTGCCAGCAGTCGACGGACAGGCGAAGAGACCCAGTACTTC.

The CDR3 region has the DNA TGTGCCAGCAGACAAACCACCGGGGGACAAGAGACCCAGTACTTC. This encodes CASRQTTGGQETQYF. This chain links TRBV28 with TRBJ2-5, with D perhaps TRBD2 (6 bases). The CDR3 spans 15 residues. Germline lookup yields CDR1 MDHEN and CDR2 SYDVKM. V was trimmed by 6 bases and J by 2 bases, leaving 16 bases between them.

This clone occurred a few times. The chain carries TRBV19 and TRBJ2-7; 9 bases align to TRBD1. Trimming cost V 5 bases and J 5 bases; bases outside gene matches: 10. The germline V gene has CDR1 LNHDA and CDR2 SQIVND (reference sequence). The CDR3 has 15 amino acids. CDR3 DNA sequence: TGTGCCAGTAGTGCTAGGACAGGGGATTTAAACGAGCAGTACTTC. It yields the protein CASSARTGDLNEQYF.

The chain is built from TRBV14 and TRBJ2-1, with 11 positions matching TRBD2. With 4 bases clipped from V and 4 bases from J, the junction kept 9 bases outside the gene matches. The germline V gene encodes CDR1 SGHDN and CDR2 FVKESK. The CDR3 runs 17 residues. The CDR3 region is CASSPGPLAGGYNEQFF. The CDR3 region has the DNA TGTGCCAGCAGCCCTGGACCTCTAGCGGGGGGATACAATGAGCAGTTCTTC.

The rearrangement uses TRBV14 and TRBJ1-1, with a possible D match to TRBD1 (6 bases). CDR1 is SGHDN, CDR2 FVKESK, per germline. The CDR3 length is 14 residues. The V end lost 3 bases, the J end lost 3 bases, and 11 bases lay between the germline ends. CDR3 loop: CASSQGRGYTEAFF. The CDR3 region has the DNA TGTGCCAGCAGCCAGGGGAGGGGGTACACTGAAGCTTTCTTT.

V and J are TRBV5-1 and TRBJ2-7; 9 bases align to TRBD1. The CDR3 length is 13 residues. Germline V gene sequence: CDR1 SGHRS, CDR2 YFSETQ. V trimming: 4 bases; J trimming: 7 bases; junction bases outside the gene matches: 6. DNA for the CDR3: TGCGCCAGCAGCATGGGGACAGGGAGTGAGCAGTACTTC. This gives the protein CASSMGTGSEQYF.

The chain carries TRBV7-3 and TRBJ2-2, with D possibly TRBD1 on 7 matching bases. This CDR3 has 14 residues. Trimming took off 8 bases at V and 0 bases at J, with 10 bases between the two ends. CDR1 and CDR2 (germline): SGHTA, FQGTGA. This chain's CDR3 is CASAGQSNTGELFF. CDR3 DNA sequence: TGTGCCAGCGCGGGACAGTCGAACACCGGGGAGCTGTTTTTT.

This clone was recorded only once. The chain is built from TRBV13 and TRBJ2-7; 12 nucleotides align to TRBD1. The CDR3 loop spans 17 amino acids. V lost 0 bases and J lost 4; bases outside the gene matches: 7. Germline-derived CDR1 and CDR2 are PRHDT and FYEKMQ (reference sequence). CDR3 nucleotides: TGTGCCAGCAGCTTAGGCTTGCGGGACAGGGGGCTATACGAGCAGTACTTC. Residues: CASSLGLRDRGLYEQYF. The variable domain in full, with the rest retrieved from reference TRBV13 and TRBJ2-7, is AAGVIQSPRHLIKEKRETATLKCYPIPRHDTVYWYQQGPGQDPQFLISFYEKMQSDKGSIPDRFSAQQFSDYHSELNMSSLELGDSALYFCASSLGLRDRGLYEQYFGPGTRLTVT.

A single count supports this clone. The chain links TRBV20-1 to TRBJ1-5; D is ambiguous. Germline values: CDR1 DFQATT, CDR2 SNEGSKA (reference sequence). The V end lost 3 bases, the J end lost 5 bases, and 5 bases lay between the germline ends. The CDR3 is 11 amino acids. The CDR3: CSASPDQPQHF. CDR3 in DNA: TGCAGTGCTAGTCCAGATCAGCCCCAGCATTTT.

The chain employs TRBV11-2 and TRBJ2-5, with D unresolved. Germline assignment: CDR1 SGHAT and CDR2 FQNNGV. This CDR3 has 15 residues. Trimming removed 1 base at V and 0 bases at J, with 9 bases between. For the CDR3, the DNA is TGTGCCAGCAGCTTAGTTCGCAGGAACCAAGAGACCCAGTACTTC. Its translation: CASSLVRRNQETQYF.

J is TRBJ1-5 and V is TRBV6-4; no definite D call. Germline V CDR1 and CDR2: MRHNA, SNTAGT. V dropped 4 bases and J dropped 0 bases, with 10 bases sitting between them. CDR3 size: 15 residues. CDR3: CASSANGNSNQPQHF. The CDR3 DNA follows: TGTGCCAGCAGTGCGAACGGGAATAGCAATCAGCCCCAGCATTTT.

J is TRBJ2-5 and V is TRBV6-2 or TRBV6-3; 10 bases are a match to TRBD2. The CDR3 is 14 residues long. The V and J ends lost 6 bases and 2 bases, in that order; junction bases with no gene match: 3. CDR1 MNHEY and CDR2 SVGEGT come from the germline V gene. The DNA of the CDR3 is TGTGCCAGCAGCACTAGCGGGACTCAAGAGACCCAGTACTTC. This codes for CASSTSGTQETQYF.

This clone was recorded only once. V and J are TRBV7-9 and TRBJ2-5; the D is unclear. The ends were cut back, 5 bases at V and 5 bases at J, with 12 bases in the middle. This CDR3 comprises 13 residues. The germline V gene has CDR1 SEHNR and CDR2 FQNEAQ (reference sequence). CDR3 DNA: TGTGCCAGCAGCCCCCCGGGTGGGGAGACCCAGTACTTC. Protein: CASSPPGGETQYF.

The V call is TRBV7-9, the J call TRBJ2-5, with a tentative D call TRBD2 (5 bases). Trimming took 1 base from V and 1 from J, leaving 19 bases between them. CDR3 length: 18 residues. Germline loops: CDR1 SEHNR, CDR2 FQNEAQ (reference sequence). Written as DNA, the CDR3 is TGTGCCAGCAGCTTAGGCCACCTGGACTCATTACTCCAAGAGACCCAGTACTTC. Its translation: CASSLGHLDSLLQETQYF. Full variable domain (rest looked up from reference TRBV7-9 and TRBJ2-5): DTGVSQNPRHKITKRGQNVTFRCDPISEHNRLYWYRQTLGQGPEFLTYFQNEAQLEKSRLLSDRFSAERPKGSFSTLEIQRTEQGDSAMYLCASSLGHLDSLLQETQYFGPGTRLLVL.

The chain links TRBV20-1 to TRBJ2-7; TRBD2 is a possible D gene (6 bases). The germline gives CDR1 DFQATT, CDR2 SNEGSKA (reference sequence). The V gene lost 5 bases and the J gene lost 4 bases, with 9 bases spanning the gap. The CDR3 runs to 11 residues. In nucleotides, the CDR3 is TGCAGTGCTGTCGGGACTTACGAGCAGTACTTC. This gives the protein CSAVGTYEQYF.

The chain uses TRBV5-1 and TRBJ2-1, with 8 positions matching TRBD2. V gave up 0 bases and J gave up 1 base; unmatched junction bases: 3. The CDR3 extends over 16 amino acids. Germline values: CDR1 SGHRS, CDR2 YFSETQ. CDR3 residues: CASSLVAGLSYNEQFF. In DNA, the CDR3 is TGCGCCAGCAGCTTGGTAGCGGGACTGTCCTACAATGAGCAGTTCTTC.

The chain recombines TRBV27 with TRBJ1-5, with 11 bases identical to TRBD1. Trimming at V came to 5 bases and at J to 4 bases, leaving 7 bases not matched to a gene. The CDR3 is 16 amino acids. Germline CDR1 is MNHEY and CDR2 is SMNVEV (reference sequence). The CDR3 DNA follows: TGTGCCAGCAGTAGTGTCGGGACAGGGGGAAATCAGCCCCAGCATTTT. Protein: CASSSVGTGGNQPQHF.

This sequence joins TRBV7-2 and TRBJ2-2, with D possibly matching TRBD1 (6 bases). The V gene lost 0 bases and the J gene lost 2 bases, with 10 bases spanning the gap. Germline V gene sequence: CDR1 SGHTA, CDR2 FQGNSA. The CDR3 contains 16 residues. The CDR3 loop is CASSLASRGNTGELFF. The DNA for the CDR3 is TGTGCCAGCAGCTTAGCGAGCAGGGGCAACACCGGGGAGCTGTTTTTT.